The TCR beta chain described here comes from a study of T cell repertoires in cytomegalovirus infection. About the study: CMV infection together with matching HLA type was indicated by public TCR beta signatures.

Trimming stripped 7 bases from V and 1 base from J, with 1 base between. The germline gives CDR1 MNHEY, CDR2 SVGEGT. The length of the CDR3 is 11 residues. Points on this clonotype: Its cognate antigen is unknown.

Study-wide points: Pooled public TCR beta family frequency picked out CMV carriers with the relevant HLA. Ex vivo responses were dominated by HLA-C-restricted CMV-specific TCR beta clonotypes.

One entry per CDR3 protein, called by TCRdb with MiXCR from the reads. The table has roughly 230,000 distinct CDR3 sequences, roughly 12% seen once. Specimen: PBMCs. This sequence was found in a human donor in good health (CMV status not recorded). Some clones in this sample may be carry-over from other donors' samples. The rearrangement uses TRBV6-2 or TRBV6-3 and TRBJ2-2; D ambiguous. For the CDR3, the DNA is TGTGCCAGCAAGAACACCGGGGAGCTGTTTTTT. Its protein product is CASKNTGELFF.